This passage covers 11 T cell receptor beta chains from one sample sequenced in a study of blood T cell repertoires in COVID-19. Sequenced by immunoSEQ multiplex PCR; TCRdb stores in-frame clones only, minus some. The table records 140,000 or so clones, around 90% of them present only once. Sequencing was carried out using peripheral blood. The receptors originated from a woman in her forties or fifties with acute or convalescent COVID-19.

The chain joins TRBV9 to TRBJ1-1; D is undetermined. Germline V gives CDR1 SGDLS, CDR2 YYNGEE. Trimming shortened V by 4 bases and J by 1 base, and 11 bases separated the two germline ends. The CDR3 loop spans 14 amino acids. CDR3 sequence reads: CASSLYLKNTEAFF. CDR3 in DNA: TGTGCCAGCAGCCTATATTTAAAGAACACTGAAGCTTTCTTT.

The chain employs TRBV9 and TRBJ2-1, with D perhaps TRBD2 (6 bases). Trimming cost V 3 bases and J 6 bases, with 13 bases left between them. Germline-derived CDR1 and CDR2 are SGDLS and YYNGEE. The length of the CDR3 is 14 residues. The CDR3 spells CASSAGLAGNEQFF. CDR3 coding DNA: TGTGCCAGCAGCGCGGGACTCGCAGGCAATGAGCAGTTCTTC.

This sequence joins TRBV6-6 and TRBJ1-1, with a possible D match to TRBD1 (5 bases). Germline V gives CDR1 MNHNY, CDR2 SVGAGI (reference sequence). The V gene lost 2 bases and the J gene lost 3 bases, with 7 bases spanning the gap. The CDR3 sequence is 13 residues long. CDR3: CASSYDSDTEAFF. The CDR3 bases are TGTGCCAGCAGTTACGACAGTGACACTGAAGCTTTCTTT.

This clone occurred many times. The sample has other DNA sequences that encode this CDR3 too. V gene TRBV29-1 combines with J gene TRBJ2-2; D might be TRBD2 (6 bases). Germline values: CDR1 SQVTM, CDR2 ANQGSEA. The CDR3 consists of 15 residues. The V end was cut by 0 bases, the J end by 1 base, with 9 bases between. The CDR3 protein is CSVEEAGLNTGELFF. For the CDR3, the DNA is TGCAGCGTTGAAGAGGCGGGACTGAACACCGGGGAGCTGTTTTTT.

The chain couples TRBV6-5 to TRBJ2-7; 8 positions match TRBD2. Germline trimming cut 9 bases from V and 3 bases from J; bases unmatched to any gene: 4. Germline V lookup: CDR1 MNHEY, CDR2 SVGAGI. This CDR3 spans 12 amino acids. Here the CDR3 reads CASKTSGYEQYF. The CDR3 nucleotides are TGTGCCAGTAAAACTAGCGGCTACGAGCAGTACTTC.

This clone was detected only once. The genes are TRBV5-1 and TRBJ1-3; TRBD1 agrees at 11 bases. The CDR3 covers 16 residues. V dropped 4 bases and J dropped 6; count of bases not matched to a gene: 9. Germline values: CDR1 SGHRS, CDR2 YFSETQ. The CDR3 sequence is CASSPLGQGAINTIYF. The CDR3 DNA is TGCGCCAGCAGCCCGCTCGGACAGGGGGCCATAAACACCATATATTTT.

V gene TRBV6-6 combines with J gene TRBJ1-4, with TRBD1 as a possible D gene (6 bases). Germline V lookup: CDR1 MNHNY, CDR2 SVGAGI (reference sequence). V was pared by 6 bases and J by 7 bases, with 15 bases between. CDR3 length: 14 amino acids. CDR3 loop: CASRDGGAGEKLFF. CDR3 sequence (DNA): TGTGCCAGCAGGGATGGGGGGGCTGGTGAAAAACTGTTTTTT.

The gene calls are TRBV5-4 and TRBJ2-1, with 11 nucleotides matching TRBD2. The germline gives CDR1 SGHNT, CDR2 YYREEE (reference sequence). J was trimmed by 5 bases and V by 0 bases; bases with no gene match: 7. This CDR3 has 17 residues. For the CDR3, the DNA is TGTGCCAGCAGCTTGGGGTTAGCGGGAGGGCTCGACAATGAGCAGTTCTTC. It is translated as CASSLGLAGGLDNEQFF.

V gene TRBV9 combines with J gene TRBJ1-1; 9 nucleotides line up with TRBD1. This CDR3 contains 18 residues. In germline, CDR1 is SGDLS, CDR2 YYNGEE. Germline trimming cut 0 bases from V and 5 bases from J; bases unmatched to any gene: 14. In nucleotides, the CDR3 is TGTGCCAGCAGCGTAGGATCTGGACAGGGGAGGGTAGGGACTGAAGCTTTCTTT. As protein: CASSVGSGQGRVGTEAFF.

CDR3 in amino acids: CASSLGTVPFTGELFF. In DNA form, the CDR3 reads TGTGCCAGCAGCTTGGGGACTGTCCCCTTCACCGGGGAGCTGTTTTTT. The chain uses TRBV13 and TRBJ2-2; the D gene is possibly TRBD2 (6 bases). CDR3 length equals 16 residues. Germline CDR1 PRHDT, CDR2 FYEKMQ (reference sequence). The V end was cut by 3 bases, the J end by 4 bases, with 15 bases between.

J is TRBJ1-4 and V is TRBV28; tentatively, D is TRBD1 (6 bases). Between the trimmed V and J ends, which lost 4 bases and 7 bases, there was a span of 19 bases. The germline V gene encodes CDR1 MDHEN and CDR2 SYDVKM. The CDR3 runs to 16 residues. The DNA for the CDR3 is TGTGCCAGCAGTTGGGCTGGCCAGGGGAATAGTGAAAAACTGTTTTTT. It translates to CASSWAGQGNSEKLFF.